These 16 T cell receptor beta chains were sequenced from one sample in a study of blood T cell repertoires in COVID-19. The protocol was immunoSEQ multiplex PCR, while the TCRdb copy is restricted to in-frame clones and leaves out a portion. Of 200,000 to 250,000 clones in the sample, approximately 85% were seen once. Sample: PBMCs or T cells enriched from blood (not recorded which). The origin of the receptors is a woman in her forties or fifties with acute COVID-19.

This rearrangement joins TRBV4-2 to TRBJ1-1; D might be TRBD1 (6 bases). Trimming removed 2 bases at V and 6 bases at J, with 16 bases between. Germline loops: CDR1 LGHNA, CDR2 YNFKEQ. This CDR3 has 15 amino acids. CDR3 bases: TGTGCCAGCAGCCAACCTAACAGGGAACTGGCTGAAGCTTTCTTT. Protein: CASSQPNRELAEAFF.

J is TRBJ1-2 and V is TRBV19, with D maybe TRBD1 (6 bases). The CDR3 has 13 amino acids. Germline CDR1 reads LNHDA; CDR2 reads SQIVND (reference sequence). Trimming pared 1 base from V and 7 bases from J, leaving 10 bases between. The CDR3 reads CASSIGRGSGYTF. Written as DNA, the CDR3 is TGTGCCAGTAGTATAGGCAGGGGATCTGGCTACACCTTC.

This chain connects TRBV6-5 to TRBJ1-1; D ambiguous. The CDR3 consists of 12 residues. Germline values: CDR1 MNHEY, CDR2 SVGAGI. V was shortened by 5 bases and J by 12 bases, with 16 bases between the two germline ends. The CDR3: CASSQNSFGTFF. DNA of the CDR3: TGTGCCAGCAGTCAAAACTCCTTCGGTACTTTCTTT.

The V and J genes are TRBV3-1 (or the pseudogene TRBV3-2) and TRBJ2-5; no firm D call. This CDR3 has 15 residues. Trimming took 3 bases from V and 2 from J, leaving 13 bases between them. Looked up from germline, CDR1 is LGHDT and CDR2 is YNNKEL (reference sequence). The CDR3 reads CASSHQVLSQETQYF. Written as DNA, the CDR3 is TGTGCCAGCAGCCACCAGGTCTTGAGTCAAGAGACCCAGTACTTC.

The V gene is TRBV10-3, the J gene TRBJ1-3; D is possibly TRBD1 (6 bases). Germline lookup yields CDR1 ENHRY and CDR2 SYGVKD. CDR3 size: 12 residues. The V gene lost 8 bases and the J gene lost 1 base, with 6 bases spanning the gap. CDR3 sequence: CAIQGSGNTIYF. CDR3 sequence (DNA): TGTGCCATCCAGGGGTCTGGAAACACCATATATTTT.

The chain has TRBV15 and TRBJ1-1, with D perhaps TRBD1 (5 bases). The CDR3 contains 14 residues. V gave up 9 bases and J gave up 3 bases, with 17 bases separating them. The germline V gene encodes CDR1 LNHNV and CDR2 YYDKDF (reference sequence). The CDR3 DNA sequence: TGTGCCACTACGAGGGGCAGGGAGGACACTGAAGCTTTCTTT. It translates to CATTRGREDTEAFF.

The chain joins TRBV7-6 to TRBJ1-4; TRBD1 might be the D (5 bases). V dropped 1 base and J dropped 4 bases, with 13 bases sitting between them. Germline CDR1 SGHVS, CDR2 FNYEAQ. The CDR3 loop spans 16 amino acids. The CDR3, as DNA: TGTGCCAGCAGCTTAGGGGTACAGGAAGGTAATGAAAAACTGTTTTTT. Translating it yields CASSLGVQEGNEKLFF.

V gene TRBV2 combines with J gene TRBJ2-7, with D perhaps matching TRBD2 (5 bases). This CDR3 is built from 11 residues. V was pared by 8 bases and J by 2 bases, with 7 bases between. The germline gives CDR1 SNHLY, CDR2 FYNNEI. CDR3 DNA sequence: TGTGCCAGCGACGGGGCCTACGAGCAGTACTTC. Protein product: CASDGAYEQYF.

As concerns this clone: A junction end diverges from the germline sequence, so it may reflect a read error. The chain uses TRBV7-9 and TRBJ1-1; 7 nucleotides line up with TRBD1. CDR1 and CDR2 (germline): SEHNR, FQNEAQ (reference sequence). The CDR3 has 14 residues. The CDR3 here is CASNLSDRDTEAFF. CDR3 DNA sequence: TGTGCCAGCAACTTATCAGACAGGGACACTGAAGCTTTCTTT.

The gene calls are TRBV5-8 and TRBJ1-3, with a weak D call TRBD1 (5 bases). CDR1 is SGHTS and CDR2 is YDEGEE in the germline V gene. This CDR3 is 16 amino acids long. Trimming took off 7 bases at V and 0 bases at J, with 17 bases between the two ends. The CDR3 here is CASANRINYSGNTIYF. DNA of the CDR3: TGTGCCAGCGCCAACAGGATAAATTACTCTGGAAACACCATATATTTT.

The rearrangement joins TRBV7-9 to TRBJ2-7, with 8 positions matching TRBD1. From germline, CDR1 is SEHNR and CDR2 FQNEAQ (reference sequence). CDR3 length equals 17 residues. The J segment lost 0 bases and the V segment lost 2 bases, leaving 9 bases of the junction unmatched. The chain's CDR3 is CASSLRLGTGSSYEQYF. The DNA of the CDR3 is TGTGCCAGCAGCTTACGCTTAGGGACAGGAAGCTCCTACGAGCAGTACTTC. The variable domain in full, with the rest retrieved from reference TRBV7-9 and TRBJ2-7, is DTGVSQNPRHKITKRGQNVTFRCDPISEHNRLYWYRQTLGQGPEFLTYFQNEAQLEKSRLLSDRFSAERPKGSFSTLEIQRTEQGDSAMYLCASSLRLGTGSSYEQYFGPGTRLTVT.

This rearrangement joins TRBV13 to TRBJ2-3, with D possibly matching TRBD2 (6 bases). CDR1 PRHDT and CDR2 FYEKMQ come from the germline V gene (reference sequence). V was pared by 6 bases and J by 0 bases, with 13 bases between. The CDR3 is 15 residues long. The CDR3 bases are TGTGCCAGCAGACGTAGCGGAGCTAGCACAGATACGCAGTATTTT. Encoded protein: CASRRSGASTDTQYF.

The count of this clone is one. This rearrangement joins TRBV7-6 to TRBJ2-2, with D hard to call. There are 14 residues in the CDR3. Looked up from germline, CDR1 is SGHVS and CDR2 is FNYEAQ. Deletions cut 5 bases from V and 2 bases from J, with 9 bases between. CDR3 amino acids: CASSLASNTGELFF. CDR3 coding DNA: TGTGCCAGCAGCCTCGCTAGTAACACCGGGGAGCTGTTTTTT.

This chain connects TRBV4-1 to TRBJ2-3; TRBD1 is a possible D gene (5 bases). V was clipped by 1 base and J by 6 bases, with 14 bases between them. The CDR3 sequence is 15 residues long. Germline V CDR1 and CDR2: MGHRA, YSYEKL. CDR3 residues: CASSQVGVLSDTQYF. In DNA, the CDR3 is TGCGCCAGCAGCCAAGTAGGGGTTTTGTCCGATACGCAGTATTTT.

CDR3 protein: CASTTPEGRANSPLHF. CDR3 in DNA: TGTGCCAGTACCACCCCTGAGGGGAGGGCTAATTCACCCCTCCACTTT. The V call is TRBV19, the J call TRBJ1-6, with D possibly TRBD1 on 5 matching bases. Germline V lookup: CDR1 LNHDA, CDR2 SQIVND (reference sequence). The CDR3 has 16 amino acids. Trimming took 7 bases from V and 6 from J, leaving 19 bases between them.

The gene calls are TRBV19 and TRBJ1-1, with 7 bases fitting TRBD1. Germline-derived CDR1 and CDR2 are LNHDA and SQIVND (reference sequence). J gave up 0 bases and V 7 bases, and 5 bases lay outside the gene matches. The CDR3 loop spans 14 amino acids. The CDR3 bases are TGTGCCAGTATCGTTACAGGGGTGAACACTGAAGCTTTCTTT. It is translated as CASIVTGVNTEAFF.